This T cell receptor (beta chain) comes out of a study of T cells in Graves' hyperthyroidism and ophthalmopathy. Amplification targeted TCR beta CDR3 regions from RNA transcripts. The HTBI primer set served for first-round RT-PCR of the TCR CDR3. TCRdb called the multiplex PCR reads again in MiXCR, with one record for every CDR3 protein. The sample comprises some 440,000 distinct CDR3 sequences, approximately 14% of which are singletons, and just under 8% rests with the top ten. This clonotype appeared a single time. Its specificity is not known. The CDR3 runs to 13 residues. Trimming pared 4 bases from V and 5 bases from J, leaving 12 bases between. Whole-study findings and limits: The model foresaw ophthalmopathy a median 6.5 months prior to onset.

The chain joins TRBV12-3 or TRBV12-4 to TRBJ2-7; D perhaps matches TRBD2 (5 bases). The sequenced sample was blood. This sequence was found in a young woman with Graves' hyperthyroidism. CDR3 in DNA: TGTGCCAGCAGTTCAACTCCGACTAACGAGCAGTACTTC. Amino acids: CASSSTPTNEQYF.